The 26 T cell receptor beta chains below all came from one sample that was sequenced in a study of high-grade serous ovarian cancer treatment subgroups. The tumor samples were collected prior to definitive surgery or chemotherapy. Using immunoSEQ multiplex PCR, the repertoire was profiled, and TCRdb retains in-frame clones only, with some absent. Of 18,000 or so clones in the sample, 75% were seen once. The sample was tumor tissue. All receptors derive from a human donor with high-grade serous ovarian cancer.

The rearrangement links TRBV7-6 to TRBJ2-1; 8 positions agree with TRBD1. This CDR3 spans 15 amino acids. The germline CDR1 and CDR2 sequences are SGHVS and FNYEAQ. Germline trimming cut 5 bases from V and 4 bases from J; bases unmatched to any gene: 7. The CDR3 here is CASSDGTGLYNEQFF. CDR3 DNA sequence: TGTGCCAGCAGCGACGGGACAGGACTATACAATGAGCAGTTCTTC.

The V gene is TRBV7-2, the J gene TRBJ2-7; D not certain. Germline-derived CDR1 and CDR2 are SGHTA and FQGNSA. This CDR3 is 15 amino acids long. The ends were cut back, 2 bases at V and 0 bases at J, with 11 bases in the middle. CDR3 in amino acids: CASSLSEFDSYEQYF. The DNA for the CDR3 is TGTGCCAGCAGCTTAAGCGAATTCGACTCCTACGAGCAGTACTTC.

The V call is TRBV19, the J call TRBJ2-7; 7 nucleotides match TRBD2. The V gene's germline CDR1 is LNHDA and CDR2 SQIVND (reference sequence). This CDR3 has 15 amino acids. V gave up 0 bases and J gave up 0 bases; unmatched junction bases: 2. The CDR3 loop is CASSIDLAVSYEQYF. DNA of the CDR3: TGTGCCAGTAGTATAGATCTAGCGGTCTCCTACGAGCAGTACTTC.

The chain is built from TRBV5-1 and TRBJ1-1; tentative D call: TRBD1 (6 bases). Per the germline V gene, CDR1 is SGHRS and CDR2 is YFSETQ. The CDR3 totals 14 residues. Trimming stripped 4 bases from V and 5 bases from J, with 15 bases between. In nucleotides, the CDR3 is TGCGCCAGCAGCCTGCGGACAGTTGGTACTGAAGCTTTCTTT. Its protein is CASSLRTVGTEAFF.

The chain employs TRBV7-2 and TRBJ2-3; the match to TRBD2 covers 8 bases. CDR1 and CDR2 (germline): SGHTA, FQGNSA. This CDR3 comprises 17 residues. V gave up 1 base and J gave up 2 bases; unmatched junction bases: 8. The DNA for the CDR3 is TGTGCCAGCAGCTTAGTGCCTAGCGGGCCAGTCACAGATACGCAGTATTTT. It codes for CASSLVPSGPVTDTQYF.

This sequence joins TRBV5-4 and TRBJ2-5; D unclear. The V end was cut by 5 bases, the J end by 5 bases, with 13 bases between. This CDR3 has 13 amino acids. Germline CDR1 SGHNT, CDR2 YYREEE (reference sequence). CDR3 protein: CASSRAESETQYF. The CDR3 region has the DNA TGTGCCAGCAGTCGGGCCGAAAGCGAGACCCAGTACTTC.

On this clone: One end of the junction is discordant with germline, which a read error may explain. The CDR3 protein is CANSSRQGTEAFF. For the CDR3, the DNA is TGTGCCAACAGCTCCCGACAGGGAACTGAAGCTTTCTTT. V and J are TRBV7-9 and TRBJ1-1; the match to TRBD1 covers 7 bases. CDR1 and CDR2 from the germline V gene are SEHNR and FQNEAQ (reference sequence). The length of the CDR3 is 13 residues.

This clone was seen once. The chain combines TRBV11-3 with TRBJ2-1; D remains unclear. V gave up 0 bases and J gave up 4 bases, with 7 bases separating them. The CDR3 runs to 14 residues. Germline CDR1 and CDR2: SGHNT and YENEEA. In DNA, the CDR3 is TGTGCCAGCAGCTTAGAGGGCGGATACAATGAGCAGTTCTTC. This codes for CASSLEGGYNEQFF. The full variable domain, with the rest looked up from reference TRBV11-3 and TRBJ2-1, is EAGVVQSPRYKIIEKKQPVAFWCNPISGHNTLYWYLQNLGQGPELLIRYENEEAVDDSQLPKDRFSAERLKGVDSTLKIQPAELGDSAVYLCASSLEGGYNEQFFGPGTRLTVL.

There are a few counts of this clone. This chain connects TRBV4-1 to TRBJ1-5, with D possibly TRBD1 on 6 matching bases. Germline CDR1 MGHRA, CDR2 YSYEKL. The CDR3 sequence is 17 residues long. The V gene lost 1 base and the J gene lost 1 base, with 14 bases spanning the gap. For the CDR3, the DNA is TGCGCCAGCAGCCAAGCCCTACAGGGCCCGAGCAATCAGCCCCAGCATTTT. Amino acid sequence: CASSQALQGPSNQPQHF.

This rearrangement joins TRBV5-5 to TRBJ2-5; TRBD1 might be the D (5 bases). V lost 3 bases to trimming and J lost 4 bases, with 13 bases between them. CDR1 is SGHKS and CDR2 is YYEKEE in the germline V gene (reference sequence). This CDR3 comprises 14 residues. CDR3: CASSWGPLGETQYF. The DNA for the CDR3 is TGTGCCAGCAGCTGGGGCCCCTTGGGAGAGACCCAGTACTTC.

The chain is built from TRBV4-1 and TRBJ2-1; no definite D call. Germline CDR1 MGHRA, CDR2 YSYEKL. The CDR3 has 16 amino acids. Trimming pared 2 bases from V and 1 base from J, leaving 12 bases between. This CDR3 is CASSQIVRNSYNEQFF. CDR3 sequence (DNA): TGCGCCAGCAGCCAAATAGTCCGGAATTCCTACAATGAGCAGTTCTTC.

The chain employs TRBV27 and TRBJ2-7; D might be TRBD1 or TRBD2, each matching 5 bases. In germline, CDR1 is MNHEY, CDR2 SMNVEV (reference sequence). V was trimmed by 5 bases and J by 5 bases, leaving 16 bases between them. This CDR3 has 14 residues. CDR3 loop: CASSPGTAANEQYF. CDR3 nucleotides: TGTGCCAGCAGTCCTGGGACGGCAGCTAACGAGCAGTACTTC.

The V gene is TRBV5-4, the J gene TRBJ1-5, with D hard to call. Germline CDR1 reads SGHNT; CDR2 reads YYREEE (reference sequence). Trimming stripped 1 base from V and 5 bases from J, with 16 bases between. The CDR3 has 16 residues. In DNA form, the CDR3 reads TGTGCCAGCAGCTTGTGGGCCCGGGCGGGAGATCAGCCCCAGCATTTT. Protein sequence: CASSLWARAGDQPQHF.

The chain carries TRBV19 and TRBJ2-3; tentatively, D is TRBD2 (7 bases). The length of the CDR3 is 17 residues. V was pared by 0 bases and J by 5 bases, with 18 bases between. Per germline, CDR1 LNHDA and CDR2 SQIVND (reference sequence). Here the CDR3 reads CASSIDLGAGDGDTQYF. CDR3 sequence (DNA): TGTGCCAGTAGTATAGATCTGGGGGCGGGAGATGGAGATACGCAGTATTTT.

This clone was recorded a few times. The CDR3 is CASSLFPQGANYGYTF. In DNA, the CDR3 is TGTGCCAGCAGCTTGTTCCCACAGGGCGCCAACTATGGCTACACCTTC. The rearrangement uses TRBV5-6 and TRBJ1-2, with D tentatively TRBD1 (6 bases). The length of the CDR3 is 16 residues. The V gene's germline CDR1 is SGHDT and CDR2 YYEEEE. Trimming took 1 base from V and 2 from J, leaving 15 bases between them.

This clone has just a few counts. This chain joins TRBV7-6 and TRBJ2-3; the D is unclear. V was pared by 5 bases and J by 3 bases, with 6 bases between. CDR1 is SGHVS and CDR2 is FNYEAQ in the germline V gene. The CDR3 is 12 amino acids. CDR3 in amino acids: CASSDLTDTQYF. In DNA, the CDR3 is TGTGCCAGCAGCGATTTAACAGATACGCAGTATTTT.

V and J are TRBV11-2 and TRBJ1-4; 8 bases map to TRBD1. The trim removed 3 bases at V and 6 bases at J, leaving 6 bases unmatched. Germline V lookup: CDR1 SGHAT, CDR2 FQNNGV. This CDR3 is built from 15 residues. The CDR3: CASSLGQAGYEKLFF. The CDR3 DNA is TGTGCCAGCAGCTTGGGACAGGCCGGGTATGAAAAACTGTTTTTT.

The chain is built from TRBV7-9 and TRBJ1-5; the D gene is possibly TRBD1 (6 bases). V lost 5 bases and J 7 bases, leaving 15 bases between the germline ends. Looked up from germline, CDR1 is SEHNR and CDR2 is FQNEAQ (reference sequence). The CDR3 consists of 14 residues. This chain's CDR3 is CASSATGWFQPQHF. CDR3 coding DNA: TGTGCCAGCAGCGCGACAGGTTGGTTCCAGCCCCAGCATTTT.

The chain recombines TRBV5-8 with TRBJ2-1, with 8 bases that match TRBD1. This CDR3 region has 14 residues. The ends lost 6 bases at V and 4 bases at J; junction bases unmatched: 6. CDR1 is SGHTS, CDR2 YDEGEE, per germline. CDR3 coding DNA: TGTGCCAGCACTTCGAGGGACAGGTACAATGAGCAGTTCTTC. Its translation is CASTSRDRYNEQFF.

This chain links TRBV9 with TRBJ1-5; D possibly corresponds to TRBD1 (5 bases). V was trimmed by 0 bases and J by 3 bases, leaving 10 bases between them. CDR1 and CDR2 from the germline V gene are SGDLS and YYNGEE. The CDR3 is made up of 15 amino acids. The CDR3: CASSVGSGANQPQHF. In DNA, the CDR3 is TGTGCCAGCAGCGTAGGGTCCGGGGCCAATCAGCCCCAGCATTTT.

V is TRBV27 and J is TRBJ1-2; weak D call: TRBD1 (5 bases). V shed 0 bases and J shed 4 bases, with 12 bases lying between them. The CDR3 totals 15 residues. Germline V gene sequence: CDR1 MNHEY, CDR2 SMNVEV (reference sequence). The CDR3 DNA reads TGTGCCAGCAGTTTATCGGGACGGCCTTTCTATGGCTACACCTTC. Its protein product is CASSLSGRPFYGYTF.

V is TRBV19 and J is TRBJ2-1, with 9 bases aligning to TRBD2. The trim removed 2 bases at V and 4 bases at J, leaving 6 bases unmatched. The germline gives CDR1 LNHDA, CDR2 SQIVND (reference sequence). CDR3 size: 16 residues. The DNA for the CDR3 is TGTGCCAGTAGTATAAGTACTAGCGGGTATTACAATGAGCAGTTCTTC. It translates to CASSISTSGYYNEQFF.

In this sample, this clone turned up once. The chain recombines TRBV6-1 with TRBJ2-7; 13 bases map to TRBD2. This CDR3 has 16 amino acids. V shed 3 bases and J 3 bases; nucleotides not matched to a gene: 5. Germline V gene lookup returns CDR1 MNHNS and CDR2 SASEGT. The CDR3 region is CASSDGTSGRGYEQYF. The CDR3 bases are TGTGCCAGCAGTGACGGCACTAGCGGGAGGGGCTACGAGCAGTACTTC.

This clone was seen more than once but under ten times. This sequence joins TRBV19 and TRBJ1-1; 8 nucleotides agree with TRBD1. With 1 base clipped from V and 9 bases from J, the junction kept 10 bases outside the gene matches. The CDR3 is made up of 15 amino acids. Germline V gene data show CDR1 as LNHDA and CDR2 as SQIVND (reference sequence). CDR3 sequence (DNA): TGTGCCAGTAGTATAGCAGGCGTCCAGGGGGCTCAAGCTTTCTTT. This encodes CASSIAGVQGAQAFF.

The gene calls are TRBV7-9 and TRBJ2-5, with D possibly matching TRBD2 (6 bases). The last part of the DNA fits TRBJ2-7 better; the J call may be wrong. Germline V lookup: CDR1 SEHNR, CDR2 FQNEAQ (reference sequence). The CDR3 runs to 13 residues. The CDR3 sequence: CASSLDGTPEQYF. The DNA of the CDR3 is TGTGCCAGCAGCTTAGACGGGACTCCCGAGCAGTACTTC.

The chain uses TRBV25-1 and TRBJ2-7, with 8 bases matching TRBD1. CDR1 is MGHDK, CDR2 SYGVNS, per germline. The J segment lost 0 bases and the V segment lost 2 bases, leaving 0 bases of the junction unmatched. The CDR3 covers 14 residues. Here the CDR3 DNA reads TGTGCCAGCAGTGAAGGACAGGGCTCCTACGAGCAGTACTTC. Amino acid sequence: CASSEGQGSYEQYF.